The clone carrying this TCR beta chain appeared a few times. Trimming removed 2 bases from V and 5 bases from J, with 14 bases in between. The germline gives CDR1 SGHDT, CDR2 YYEEEE. The CDR3 runs to 14 residues. The planned depth of sequencing spanned 1 in 200,000 to 1 in 1 million T cells. Libraries were prepared by immunoSEQ multiplex PCR; TCRdb keeps only in-frame clonotypes and omits some of them. The sample holds approximately 280,000 clones; 60% to 80% are singletons and the top ten take about 5.3%. This entry belongs to a study of cytotoxic CD8 clonotypes in ibrutinib-treated CLL. The clonotype comes from a human donor with chronic lymphocytic leukemia. This material consisted of PBMCs, taken at disease progression, from a patient treated with ibrutinib. The chain is built from TRBV5-6 and TRBJ2-7, with D maybe TRBD1 (5 bases). CDR3 nucleotide sequence: TGTGCCAGCAGCTTCGTAAGGACACGCAACGAGCAGTACTTC. It encodes CASSFVRTRNEQYF.